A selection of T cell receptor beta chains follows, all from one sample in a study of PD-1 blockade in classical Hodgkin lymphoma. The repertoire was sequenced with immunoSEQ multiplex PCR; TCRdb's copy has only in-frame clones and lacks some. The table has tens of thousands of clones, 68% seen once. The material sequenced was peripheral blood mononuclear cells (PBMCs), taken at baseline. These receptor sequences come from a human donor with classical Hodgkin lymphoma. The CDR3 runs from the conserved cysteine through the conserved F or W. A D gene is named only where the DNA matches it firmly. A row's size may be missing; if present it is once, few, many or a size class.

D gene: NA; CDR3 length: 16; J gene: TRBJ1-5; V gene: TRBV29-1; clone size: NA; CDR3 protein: CSLLAGRGGSNQPQHF; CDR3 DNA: TGCAGCCTCTTGGCCGGCCGAGGGGGAAGCAATCAGCCCCAGCATTTT
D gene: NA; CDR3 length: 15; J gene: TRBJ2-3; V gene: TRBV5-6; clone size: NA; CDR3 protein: CASSLAALGSDTQYF; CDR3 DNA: TGTGCCAGCAGCTTGGCGGCCCTAGGGTCAGATACGCAGTATTTT
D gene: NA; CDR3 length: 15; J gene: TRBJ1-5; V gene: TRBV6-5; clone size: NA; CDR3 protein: CASRGGQLGDQPQHF; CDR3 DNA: TGTGCCAGCAGGGGCGGACAGTTGGGCGATCAGCCCCAGCATTTT
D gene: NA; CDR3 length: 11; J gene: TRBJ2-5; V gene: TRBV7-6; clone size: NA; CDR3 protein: CASSPRETQYF; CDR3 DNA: TGTGCCAGCAGCCCCCGGGAGACCCAGTACTTC
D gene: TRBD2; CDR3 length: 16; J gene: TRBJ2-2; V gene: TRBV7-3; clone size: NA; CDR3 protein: CASSAFSGSNTGELFF; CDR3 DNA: TGTGCCAGCAGCGCATTTAGCGGGAGCAACACCGGGGAGCTGTTTTTT
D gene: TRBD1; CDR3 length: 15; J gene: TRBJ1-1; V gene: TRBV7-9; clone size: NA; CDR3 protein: CASSLAGNRGTEAFF; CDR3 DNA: TGTGCCAGCAGCTTAGCGGGGAACAGGGGGACTGAAGCTTTCTTT
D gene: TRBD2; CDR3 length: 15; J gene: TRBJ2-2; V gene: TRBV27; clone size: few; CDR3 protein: CASSESGSYTGELFF; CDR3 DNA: TGTGCCAGCAGTGAGAGCGGGAGTTACACCGGGGAGCTGTTTTTT
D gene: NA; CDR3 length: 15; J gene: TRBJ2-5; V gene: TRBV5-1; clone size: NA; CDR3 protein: CASSPQGGYQETQYF; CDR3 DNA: TGCGCCAGCAGCCCCCAGGGCGGGTACCAAGAGACCCAGTACTTC
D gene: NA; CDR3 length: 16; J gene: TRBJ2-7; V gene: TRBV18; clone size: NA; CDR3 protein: CASSSRVGRSSYEQYF; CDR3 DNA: TGTGCCAGCTCTAGTCGGGTTGGCAGGAGCTCCTACGAGCAGTACTTC
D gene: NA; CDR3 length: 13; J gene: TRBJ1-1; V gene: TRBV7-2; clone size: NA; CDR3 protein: CASSFRSGTEAFF; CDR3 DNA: TGTGCCAGCAGCTTCAGATCCGGGACTGAAGCTTTCTTT
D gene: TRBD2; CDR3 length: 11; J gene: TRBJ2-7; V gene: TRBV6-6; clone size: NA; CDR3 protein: CASMGGNEQYF; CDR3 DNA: TGTGCCAGCATGGGGGGGAACGAGCAGTACTTC
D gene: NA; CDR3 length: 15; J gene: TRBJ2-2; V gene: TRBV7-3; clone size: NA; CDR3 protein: CASSPSDWNTGELFF; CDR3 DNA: TGTGCCAGCAGCCCCTCGGACTGGAACACCGGGGAGCTGTTTTTT
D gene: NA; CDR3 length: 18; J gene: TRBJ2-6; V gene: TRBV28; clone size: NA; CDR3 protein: CASSLRSGVGSGANVLTF; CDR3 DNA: TGTGCCAGCAGTTTAAGGTCAGGGGTGGGGTCTGGGGCCAACGTCCTGACTTTC
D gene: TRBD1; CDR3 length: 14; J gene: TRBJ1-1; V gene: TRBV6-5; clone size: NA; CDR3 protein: CASTYRGKLTEAFF; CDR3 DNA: TGTGCCAGCACCTACAGGGGGAAGTTGACTGAAGCTTTCTTT
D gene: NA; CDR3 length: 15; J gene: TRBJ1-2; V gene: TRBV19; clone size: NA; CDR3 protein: CASSNGRGTIYGYTF; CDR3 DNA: TGTGCCAGTAGCAACGGTAGGGGGACAATCTATGGCTACACCTTC
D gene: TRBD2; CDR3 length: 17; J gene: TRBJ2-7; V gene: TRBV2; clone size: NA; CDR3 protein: CASSGTTSGRAWYEQYF; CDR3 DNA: TGTGCCAGCAGTGGGACCACTAGCGGGAGGGCCTGGTACGAGCAGTACTTC
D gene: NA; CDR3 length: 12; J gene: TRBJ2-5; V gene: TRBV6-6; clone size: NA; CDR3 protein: CATMGYGETQYF; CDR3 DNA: TGTGCCACCATGGGGTATGGGGAGACCCAGTACTTC
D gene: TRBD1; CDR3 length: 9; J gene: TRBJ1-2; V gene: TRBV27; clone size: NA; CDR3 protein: CASGTARTF; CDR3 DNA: TGTGCCAGCGGGACAGCGAGGACCTTC
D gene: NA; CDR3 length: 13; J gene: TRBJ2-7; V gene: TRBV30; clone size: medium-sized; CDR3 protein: CAWSVGTYAEQYF; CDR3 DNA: TGTGCCTGGAGTGTGGGGACGTACGCCGAGCAGTACTTC
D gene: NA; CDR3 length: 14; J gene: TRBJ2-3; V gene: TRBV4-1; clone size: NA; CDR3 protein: CASSPAGGANTQYF; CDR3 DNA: TGCGCCAGCTCCCCGGCCGGGGGCGCAAATACGCAGTATTTT
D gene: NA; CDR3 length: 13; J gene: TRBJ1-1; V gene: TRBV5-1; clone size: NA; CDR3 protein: CASSYDADTEAFF; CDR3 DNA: TGCGCCAGCAGTTACGACGCGGACACTGAAGCTTTCTTT
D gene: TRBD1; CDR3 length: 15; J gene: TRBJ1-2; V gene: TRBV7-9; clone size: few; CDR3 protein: CASSETNLQGRGYTF; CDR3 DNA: TGTGCCAGCAGCGAAACTAACCTACAGGGGAGAGGCTACACCTTC
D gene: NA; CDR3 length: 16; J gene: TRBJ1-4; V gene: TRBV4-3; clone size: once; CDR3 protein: CASSQDSLGPYEKLFF; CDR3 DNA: TGCGCCAGCAGCCAAGATTCCTTAGGACCTTATGAAAAACTGTTTTTT
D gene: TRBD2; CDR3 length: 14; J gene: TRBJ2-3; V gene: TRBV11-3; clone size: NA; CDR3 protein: CASSGGLSTDTQYF; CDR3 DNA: TGTGCCAGCAGCGGGGGACTAAGCACAGATACGCAGTATTTT
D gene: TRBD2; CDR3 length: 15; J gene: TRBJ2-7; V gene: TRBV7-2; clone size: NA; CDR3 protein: CASSLGLAGYYEQYF; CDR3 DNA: TGTGCCAGCAGCTTAGGACTAGCGGGGTATTACGAGCAGTACTTC